The 6 T cell receptor beta chains presented below share a single source sample, sequenced in a study of control samples from healthy donors and cancer patients. Method: immunoSEQ multiplex PCR; TCRdb's copy keeps in-frame clones and lacks some. The data hold roughly 100,000 clones, with about 89% observed a single time. Sequencing used blood. The origin of the receptors is a man aged 25 to 40 in good health.

The V and J genes are TRBV27 and TRBJ2-3; 8 bases line up with TRBD1. The CDR3 is made up of 15 amino acids. V was pared by 5 bases and J by 1 base, with 5 bases of the junction left unmatched. Germline V gene sequence: CDR1 MNHEY, CDR2 SMNVEV (reference sequence). CDR3 amino acids: CASSQGAWGTDTQYF. The DNA for the CDR3 is TGTGCCAGCAGTCAGGGGGCTTGGGGCACAGATACGCAGTATTTT.

This rearrangement joins TRBV21-1 to TRBJ1-4. TRBV21-1 is a recognized pseudogene. The CDR3 runs 16 residues. For the CDR3, the DNA is TGTGCCAGCAGCAAAGTAGAGACGGAATCTAATGAAAAACTGTTTTTT. This translates into CASSKVETESNEKLFF.

V gene TRBV5-4 combines with J gene TRBJ2-5, with 10 bases that match TRBD2. CDR3 length equals 13 residues. Trimming cost V 4 bases and J 5 bases; bases outside gene matches: 2. Germline V lookup: CDR1 SGHNT, CDR2 YYREEE (reference sequence). The CDR3 region is CASSKREGETQYF. The CDR3 DNA reads TGTGCCAGCAGCAAGCGGGAGGGGGAGACCCAGTACTTC.

The gene calls are TRBV5-4 and TRBJ2-7; 8 nucleotides agree with TRBD2. The germline CDR1 and CDR2 sequences are SGHNT and YYREEE (reference sequence). CDR3 length equals 15 residues. With 0 bases clipped from V and 5 bases from J, the junction kept 7 bases outside the gene matches. The CDR3 DNA sequence: TGTGCCAGCAGCTTGGGGGGCGGGAGGTTGAACGAGCAGTACTTC. This gives the protein CASSLGGGRLNEQYF.

The rearrangement joins TRBV28 to TRBJ2-2; D is perhaps TRBD1 or TRBD2 (5 bases each). CDR1 is MDHEN and CDR2 is SYDVKM in the germline V gene. With 2 bases removed from V and 5 bases from J, the gap between germline ends came to 12 bases. The CDR3 covers 15 residues. CDR3 coding DNA: TGTGCCAGCAGTTTAGCAGGGTCGGGAACCGGGGAGCTGTTTTTT. Its protein is CASSLAGSGTGELFF.

The chain carries TRBV7-9 and TRBJ2-6; D gene unclear. CDR3 length equals 14 residues. V was clipped by 5 bases and J by 0 bases, with 5 bases between them. CDR1 is SEHNR and CDR2 is FQNEAQ in the germline V gene (reference sequence). The CDR3 here is CASSRDSGANVLTF. CDR3 nucleotides: TGTGCCAGCAGCCGAGACTCTGGGGCCAACGTCCTGACTTTC.